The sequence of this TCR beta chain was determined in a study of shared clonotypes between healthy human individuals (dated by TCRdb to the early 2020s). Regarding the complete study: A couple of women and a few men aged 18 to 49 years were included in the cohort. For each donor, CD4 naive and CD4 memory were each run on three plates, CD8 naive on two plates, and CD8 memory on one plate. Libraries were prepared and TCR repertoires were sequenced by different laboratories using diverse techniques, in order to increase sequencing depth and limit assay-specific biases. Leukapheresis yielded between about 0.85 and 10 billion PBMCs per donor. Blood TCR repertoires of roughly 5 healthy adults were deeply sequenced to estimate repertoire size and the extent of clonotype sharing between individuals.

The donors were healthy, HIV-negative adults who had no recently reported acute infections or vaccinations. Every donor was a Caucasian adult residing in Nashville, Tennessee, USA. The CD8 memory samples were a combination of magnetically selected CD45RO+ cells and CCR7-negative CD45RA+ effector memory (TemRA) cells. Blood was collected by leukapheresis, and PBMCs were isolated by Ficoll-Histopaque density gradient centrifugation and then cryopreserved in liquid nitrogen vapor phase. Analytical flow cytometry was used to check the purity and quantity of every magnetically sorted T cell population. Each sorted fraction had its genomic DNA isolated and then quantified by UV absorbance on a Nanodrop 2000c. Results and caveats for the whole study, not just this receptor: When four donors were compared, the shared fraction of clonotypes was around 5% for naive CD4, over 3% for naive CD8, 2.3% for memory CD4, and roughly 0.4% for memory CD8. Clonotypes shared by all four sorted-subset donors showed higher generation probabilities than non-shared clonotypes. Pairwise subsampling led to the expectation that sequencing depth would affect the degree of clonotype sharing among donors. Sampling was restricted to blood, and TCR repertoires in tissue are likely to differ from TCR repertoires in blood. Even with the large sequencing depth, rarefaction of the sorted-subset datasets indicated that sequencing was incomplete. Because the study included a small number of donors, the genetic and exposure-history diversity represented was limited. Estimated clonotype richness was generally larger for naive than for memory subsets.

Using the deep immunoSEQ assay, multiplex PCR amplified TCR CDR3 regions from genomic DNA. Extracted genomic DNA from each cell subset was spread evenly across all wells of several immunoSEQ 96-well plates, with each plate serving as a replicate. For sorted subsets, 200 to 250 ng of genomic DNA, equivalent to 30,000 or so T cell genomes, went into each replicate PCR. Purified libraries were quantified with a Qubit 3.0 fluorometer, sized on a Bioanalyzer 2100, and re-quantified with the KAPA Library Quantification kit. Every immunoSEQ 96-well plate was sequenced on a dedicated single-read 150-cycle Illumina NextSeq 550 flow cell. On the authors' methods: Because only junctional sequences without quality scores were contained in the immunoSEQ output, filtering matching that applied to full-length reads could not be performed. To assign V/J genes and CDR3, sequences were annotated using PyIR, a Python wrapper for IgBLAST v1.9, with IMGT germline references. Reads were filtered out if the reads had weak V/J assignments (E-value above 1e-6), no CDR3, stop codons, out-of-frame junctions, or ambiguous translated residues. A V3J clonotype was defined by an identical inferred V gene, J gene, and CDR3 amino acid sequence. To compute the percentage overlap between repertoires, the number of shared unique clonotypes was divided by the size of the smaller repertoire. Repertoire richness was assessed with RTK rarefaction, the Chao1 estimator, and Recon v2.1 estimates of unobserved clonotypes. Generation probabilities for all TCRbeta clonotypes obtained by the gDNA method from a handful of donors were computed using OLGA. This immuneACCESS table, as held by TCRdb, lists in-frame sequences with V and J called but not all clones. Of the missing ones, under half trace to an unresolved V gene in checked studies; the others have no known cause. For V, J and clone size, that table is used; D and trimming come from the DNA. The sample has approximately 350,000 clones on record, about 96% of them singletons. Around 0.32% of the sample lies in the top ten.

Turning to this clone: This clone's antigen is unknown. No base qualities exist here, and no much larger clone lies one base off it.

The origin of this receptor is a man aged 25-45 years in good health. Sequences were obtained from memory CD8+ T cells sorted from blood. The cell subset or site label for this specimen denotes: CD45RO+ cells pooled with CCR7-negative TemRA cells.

CDR3 loop: CASSQQAQGRNTIYF. The bases read TGTGCCAGCAGCCAACAGGCCCAAGGCAGAAACACCATATATTTT. The chain is assembled from TRBV28 and TRBJ1-3; 5 matching bases give a weak D call of TRBD1. Reading from cysteine to phenylalanine, the CDR3 counts 15 amino acids. The entry retains the CDR3 DNA only, 45 bases that are in frame from base 1. Cut back by 6 bases and 5 bases, the V and J ends lie 17 bases apart. Based on the germline V gene, the CDR1 and CDR2 sequences are MDHEN and SYDVKM.